This is a list of T cell receptor beta chains from one sample in a study of T cell responses to AZD1222 COVID-19 vaccine. Assay used: immunoSEQ multiplex PCR; TCRdb lists only in-frame clones, some missing. Of 130,000 or so clones detected, 90% appear once; the ten largest clones hold under 2%. The sequenced sample was peripheral blood, obtained on day 0 of AZD1222 vaccination. These receptors were obtained from an adult in good health. The CDR3 runs from the conserved cysteine through the conserved F or W. The order of the fields is V gene, J gene, D gene, CDR3 length, clone size, CDR3 DNA, CDR3 protein. The D gene is left open where the match is weak. Clone size is stated in some rows and not others, as once, few, many or a class when expanded.

V: TRBV27; J: TRBJ2-3; D: TRBD2; length: 16; size: once; DNA: TGTGCCAGCAGTTTATGGCCTAGCGGGGGGGCAGATACGCAGTATTTT; CDR3: CASSLWPSGGADTQYF
V: TRBV11-2; J: TRBJ2-7; D: NA; length: 13; size: NA; DNA: TGTGCCAGCAGCTTAGGACAGAACTACGAGCAGTACTTC; CDR3: CASSLGQNYEQYF
V: TRBV4-3; J: TRBJ1-2; D: NA; length: 14; size: NA; DNA: TGCGCCAGCAGCCAGGCTGCGGAGAGCAGTGGCTACACCTTC; CDR3: CASSQAAESSGYTF
V: TRBV4-1; J: TRBJ2-1; D: NA; length: 13; size: NA; DNA: TGCGCCAGCAGCCAAGTAGCACAGGGCCCTCAGTTCTTC; CDR3: CASSQVAQGPQFF
V: TRBV7-3; J: TRBJ2-6; D: TRBD1; length: 19; size: NA; DNA: TGTGCCAGCAGCTTAACGGTGTCAGGGGGCGCTTCTGGGGCCAACGTCCTGACTTTC; CDR3: CASSLTVSGGASGANVLTF
V: TRBV29-1; J: TRBJ1-2; D: NA; length: 12; size: few; DNA: TGCAGCGTTGAAGCAGTGGAGTATGGCTACACCTTC; CDR3: CSVEAVEYGYTF
V: TRBV6-2/TRBV6-3; J: TRBJ1-3; D: TRBD1; length: 14; size: NA; DNA: TGTGCCAGCAGCCCACAGGGGGTCGGAAACACCATATATTTT; CDR3: CASSPQGVGNTIYF
V: TRBV12-3/TRBV12-4; J: TRBJ1-2; D: NA; length: 12; size: NA; DNA: TGTGCCAGCAGTGGAGGGACATATGGCTACACCTTC; CDR3: CASSGGTYGYTF
V: TRBV6-5; J: TRBJ1-2; D: TRBD1; length: 12; size: NA; DNA: TGTGCCAGCAGCAGGACAGGGAATGGCTACACCTTC; CDR3: CASSRTGNGYTF
V: TRBV6-6; J: TRBJ2-5; D: NA; length: 15; size: NA; DNA: TGTGCCAGCAGTTACTCGAAGGGGGTGCGAGAGACCCAGTACTTC; CDR3: CASSYSKGVRETQYF
V: TRBV5-1; J: TRBJ1-2; D: NA; length: 14; size: NA; DNA: TGCGCCAGCAGCTTTGGGGGCTCGGAATATGGCTACACCTTC; CDR3: CASSFGGSEYGYTF
V: TRBV7-9; J: TRBJ2-7; D: NA; length: 17; size: NA; DNA: TGTGCCAGCAGCTTATCGACAGACTACCGTGCGATCTACGAGCAGTACTTC; CDR3: CASSLSTDYRAIYEQYF
V: TRBV11-3; J: TRBJ2-2; D: NA; length: 15; size: NA; DNA: TGTGCCAGCAGCTTAAACAGGGTAAACACCGGGGAGCTGTTTTTT; CDR3: CASSLNRVNTGELFF
V: TRBV6-5; J: TRBJ1-5; D: NA; length: 15; size: few; DNA: TGTGCCAGCAGTTCCACGGGGGCCGTCAATCAGCCCCAGCATTTT; CDR3: CASSSTGAVNQPQHF
V: TRBV5-1; J: TRBJ2-7; D: TRBD1; length: 14; size: NA; DNA: TGCGCCAGCAGGGAGCGGACAGGGGACTACGAGCAGTACTTC; CDR3: CASRERTGDYEQYF
V: TRBV30; J: TRBJ1-1; D: NA; length: 14; size: NA; DNA: TGTGCCTGGAGTGTCCCGGGCCTGAACACTGAAGCTTTCTTT; CDR3: CAWSVPGLNTEAFF
V: TRBV5-4; J: TRBJ2-2; D: NA; length: 13; size: NA; DNA: TGTGCCAGCAGCGGACGAGGCACCGGGGAGCTGTTTTTT; CDR3: CASSGRGTGELFF
V: TRBV27; J: TRBJ1-6; D: TRBD1; length: 15; size: NA; DNA: TGTGCCAGCAGTCCGACAGGGGGGTATAATTCACCCCTCCACTTT; CDR3: CASSPTGGYNSPLHF
V: TRBV19; J: TRBJ1-5; D: NA; length: 14; size: few; DNA: TGTGCCAGTAATGCGGGGGCGGGGGGTCAGCCCCAGCATTTT; CDR3: CASNAGAGGQPQHF
V: TRBV30; J: TRBJ1-1; D: NA; length: 13; size: NA; DNA: TGTGCCTGGAGTGTCCGACAGGACACTGAAGCTTTCTTT; CDR3: CAWSVRQDTEAFF
V: TRBV5-6; J: TRBJ1-6; D: NA; length: 18; size: NA; DNA: TGTGCCAGCAGCTTGGTAAAAACAGGAGCCCAAGCAAATTCACCCCTCCACTTT; CDR3: CASSLVKTGAQANSPLHF
V: TRBV4-1; J: TRBJ2-1; D: NA; length: 13; size: NA; DNA: TGCGCCAGCAGCCAAGGGAGCCTGCGTGAGCAGTTCTTC; CDR3: CASSQGSLREQFF
V: TRBV7-9; J: TRBJ1-1; D: NA; length: 15; size: NA; DNA: TGTGCCAGCAGTTCCCCCGTGGGGCTATTCACTGAAGCTTTCTTT; CDR3: CASSSPVGLFTEAFF
V: TRBV7-8; J: TRBJ1-5; D: TRBD1; length: 17; size: NA; DNA: TGTGCCAGCAGCTTTTCGGTCAGACAGGGAGGCAATCAGCCCCAGCATTTT; CDR3: CASSFSVRQGGNQPQHF
V: TRBV9; J: TRBJ2-7; D: NA; length: 14; size: NA; DNA: TGTGCCAGCAGCGAGGGGCTAGGGAGCTACGAGCAGTACTTC; CDR3: CASSEGLGSYEQYF
V: TRBV3-1/TRBV3-2; J: TRBJ1-1; D: NA; length: 14; size: NA; DNA: TGTGCCAGCAGCCGCCCCTCGGGTGACACTGAAGCTTTCTTT; CDR3: CASSRPSGDTEAFF
V: TRBV7-3; J: TRBJ1-1; D: TRBD1; length: 15; size: NA; DNA: TGTGCCAGCACCCCTGGGGGGACAGGGGACACTGAAGCTTTCTTT; CDR3: CASTPGGTGDTEAFF
V: TRBV4-2; J: TRBJ2-3; D: TRBD2; length: 18; size: NA; DNA: TGTGCCAGCAGCCAACTTAAGGCTAGCGGGGCCCGGGCAGATACGCAGTATTTT; CDR3: CASSQLKASGARADTQYF
V: TRBV27; J: TRBJ2-3; D: TRBD2; length: 17; size: NA; DNA: TGTGCCAGCAGTTTTCTCCCAGCGGGGCGAAGCACAGATACGCAGTATTTT; CDR3: CASSFLPAGRSTDTQYF
V: TRBV28; J: TRBJ1-2; D: NA; length: 12; size: NA; DNA: TGTGCCAGCAGTTTAAGAGACTATGGCTACACCTTC; CDR3: CASSLRDYGYTF
V: TRBV6-4; J: TRBJ2-3; D: TRBD2; length: 16; size: NA; DNA: TGTGCCAGCAGTGCGACACTAGCGGGAGGCACAGATACGCAGTATTTT; CDR3: CASSATLAGGTDTQYF
V: TRBV29-1; J: TRBJ2-5; D: TRBD2; length: 12; size: NA; DNA: TGCAGCGCCATTAGCGGGGGAGAGACCCAGTACTTC; CDR3: CSAISGGETQYF
V: TRBV15; J: TRBJ2-2; D: NA; length: 14; size: NA; DNA: TGTGCCACCAGCAGGCGTCAGGAAGGCGGGGAGCTGTTTTTT; CDR3: CATSRRQEGGELFF
V: TRBV5-1; J: TRBJ2-5; D: NA; length: 14; size: NA; DNA: TGCGCCAGCAGACGGGGCGGGGACCAAGAGACCCAGTACTTC; CDR3: CASRRGGDQETQYF
V: TRBV28; J: TRBJ2-1; D: NA; length: 11; size: NA; DNA: TGTGCCAGCAGGGAGACCCATGAGCAGTTCTTC; CDR3: CASRETHEQFF
V: TRBV7-2; J: TRBJ2-7; D: TRBD2; length: 18; size: NA; DNA: TGTGCCAGCAGCTTAACCCAACTGACTAGCGGGGGCATTTACGAGCAGTACTTC; CDR3: CASSLTQLTSGGIYEQYF
V: TRBV20-1; J: TRBJ1-2; D: NA; length: 11; size: few; DNA: TGCAGTGCGTTCCCCTTAAATGGCTACACCTTC; CDR3: CSAFPLNGYTF
V: TRBV19; J: TRBJ1-5; D: NA; length: 16; size: NA; DNA: TGTGCCAGTACCCTGAGGCCCAGGGCCGGGTATCAGCCCCAGCATTTT; CDR3: CASTLRPRAGYQPQHF
V: TRBV5-1; J: TRBJ1-1; D: TRBD1; length: 16; size: NA; DNA: TGCGCCAGCCGCGGAAATAAGGACAGGTTGAACACTGAAGCTTTCTTT; CDR3: CASRGNKDRLNTEAFF
V: TRBV28; J: TRBJ2-1; D: NA; length: 13; size: NA; DNA: TGTGCCAGCAGTCAATCCGACAGCCATGAGCAGTTCTTC; CDR3: CASSQSDSHEQFF
V: TRBV3-1/TRBV3-2; J: TRBJ2-7; D: NA; length: 14; size: few; DNA: TGTGCCAGCAGCCAAGATCTAGGCCAGGGGACGCAGTACTTC; CDR3: CASSQDLGQGTQYF
V: TRBV14; J: TRBJ1-2; D: NA; length: 18; size: NA; DNA: TGTGCCAGCAGCCAAGATATGTCGTCATTTCGCCAGGGTAGTGGCTACACCTTC; CDR3: CASSQDMSSFRQGSGYTF
V: TRBV7-2; J: TRBJ2-7; D: TRBD2; length: 14; size: NA; DNA: TGTGCCAGCAGACTACAAGCGGGAGAATTCAAGCAGTACTTC; CDR3: CASRLQAGEFKQYF
V: TRBV9; J: TRBJ2-1; D: NA; length: 17; size: NA; DNA: TGTGCCAGCAGCCCTCTCCCCAGTAGTCGGAGGTACAATGAGCAGTTCTTC; CDR3: CASSPLPSSRRYNEQFF
V: TRBV24-1; J: TRBJ2-7; D: NA; length: 14; size: NA; DNA: TGTGCCACCAGTGATTTGCGGTACGGTGGCGAGCAGTACTTC; CDR3: CATSDLRYGGEQYF
V: TRBV18; J: TRBJ1-1; D: NA; length: 14; size: once; DNA: TGTGCCAGCTCACCCCGGGGGTCGAGCACTGAAGCTTTCTTT; CDR3: CASSPRGSSTEAFF
V: TRBV6-5; J: TRBJ1-5; D: NA; length: 15; size: NA; DNA: TGTGCCAGCAGTTACTCGTCATATAGCAATCAGCCCCAGCATTTT; CDR3: CASSYSSYSNQPQHF
V: TRBV5-6; J: TRBJ2-1; D: TRBD1; length: 12; size: NA; DNA: TGTGCCAGCAGCAAACAGGGGAATGAGCAGTTCTTC; CDR3: CASSKQGNEQFF
V: TRBV9; J: TRBJ2-3; D: TRBD2; length: 15; size: NA; DNA: TGTGCCAGCAGCTTGCGGGGGACTAGCACAGATACGCAGTATTTT; CDR3: CASSLRGTSTDTQYF
V: TRBV15; J: TRBJ1-2; D: NA; length: 16; size: NA; DNA: TGTGCCACCAGCAGAGATCTTTGGGGGCTTGGCTATGGCTACACCTTC; CDR3: CATSRDLWGLGYGYTF
V: TRBV30; J: TRBJ1-3; D: NA; length: 13; size: once; DNA: TGTGCCTGGAGCCGGGACTCTGGAAACACCATATATTTT; CDR3: CAWSRDSGNTIYF
V: TRBV14; J: TRBJ2-3; D: NA; length: 16; size: medium-sized; DNA: TGTGCCAGCAGCTTCAGTAAAATCTCAAGGGGAGATACGCAGTATTTT; CDR3: CASSFSKISRGDTQYF
V: TRBV11-2; J: TRBJ2-2; D: NA; length: 16; size: NA; DNA: TGTGCCAGCAGCTCTCCTCGGACAGCAAACACCGGGGAGCTGTTTTTT; CDR3: CASSSPRTANTGELFF
V: TRBV15; J: TRBJ1-1; D: NA; length: 13; size: NA; DNA: TGTGCCACCAGCAGTGACGGGGGGACTGAAGCTTTCTTT; CDR3: CATSSDGGTEAFF
V: TRBV14; J: TRBJ2-1; D: TRBD1; length: 15; size: few; DNA: TGTGCCAGCAGCCATACGGACAGGGTTTACAATGAGCAGTTCTTC; CDR3: CASSHTDRVYNEQFF
V: TRBV15; J: TRBJ1-1; D: NA; length: 17; size: NA; DNA: TGTGCCACCAGCAGAGATTGGTGGGGGGGGATGAACACTGAAGCTTTCTTT; CDR3: CATSRDWWGGMNTEAFF
V: TRBV15; J: TRBJ2-7; D: NA; length: 13; size: NA; DNA: TGTGCCACCAGCAGGGGCCGAGGGAGAGAGCAGTACTTC; CDR3: CATSRGRGREQYF